The 27 T cell receptor beta chains presented below share a single source sample, sequenced in a study of identical twins. TCRdb recomputed calls from the 5' RACE reads with MiXCR, one row per CDR3 protein. The table lists hundreds of thousands of distinct CDR3 sequences, 21% of them singletons, with roughly 4% in the top ten. This sample also belongs to another study, concerning T cells expressing NK-cell markers.

The sample comprised PBMCs. Receptors were obtained from a woman between 18 and 29 years old in good health.

This clonotype was counted between two and nine times. J is TRBJ2-7 and V is TRBV11-2; either TRBD1 or TRBD2 may fit D (5 bases each). The CDR3 covers 13 residues. CDR1 SGHAT and CDR2 FQNNGV come from the germline V gene. Trimming took off 5 bases at V and 6 bases at J, with 14 bases between the two ends. This chain's CDR3 is CASSPSGPPEQYF. The CDR3 DNA follows: TGTGCCAGCAGCCCCTCGGGACCCCCCGAGCAGTACTTC.

The J gene is TRBJ2-5, the V gene TRBV6-5, with D perhaps matching TRBD1 or TRBD2 (5 bases each). V lost 2 bases and J 1 base, leaving 14 bases between the germline ends. CDR1 MNHEY and CDR2 SVGAGI come from the germline V gene. CDR3 size: 16 residues. The DNA for the CDR3 is TGTGCCAGCAGTTACGGGGACCGAGGGCTCCAAGAGACCCAGTACTTC. As protein: CASSYGDRGLQETQYF.

This clonotype was observed a handful of times. This chain links TRBV20-1 with TRBJ2-3; no clear D gene. CDR1 is DFQATT and CDR2 is SNEGSKA in the germline V gene (reference sequence). This CDR3 is 11 amino acids long. Trimming left V 3 bases short and J 6 bases short, with 7 bases between. The CDR3 loop reads CSARPQDTQYF. The CDR3 nucleotides read TGCAGTGCTAGGCCCCAGGATACGCAGTATTTT.

J is TRBJ1-4 and V is TRBV7-9; D unclear. Germline CDR1 and CDR2: SEHNR and FQNEAQ (reference sequence). This CDR3 contains 13 residues. V lost 5 bases and J lost 7, with 11 bases in between. CDR3 DNA sequence: TGTGCCAGCAGCGGGAATTCCGGTGAAAAACTGTTTTTT. Translation: CASSGNSGEKLFF.

A few counts support this clonotype. CDR3 DNA: TGTGCCAGCAGCCCACCGGGTTGGAATGGCTACACCTTC. It translates to CASSPPGWNGYTF. The gene calls are TRBV14 and TRBJ1-2; D is unresolved. The germline gives CDR1 SGHDN, CDR2 FVKESK. The CDR3 is 13 residues long. V was cut by 4 bases and J by 6 bases, with 12 bases left in between.

This clonotype was recorded many times. V is TRBV20-1 and J is TRBJ1-4; tentative D call: TRBD1 (5 bases). Per germline, CDR1 DFQATT and CDR2 SNEGSKA (reference sequence). This CDR3 has 13 residues. The V and J ends lost 8 bases and 8 bases respectively, with 18 bases between them. The CDR3: CSFRRIGGEKLFF. CDR3 coding DNA: TGCAGTTTCCGACGCATCGGGGGAGAAAAACTGTTTTTT.

Written as DNA, the CDR3 is TGTGCCATCAGTGAGACCCCCGGACAGGGACTAAAAAACATTCAGTACTTC. Translating it yields CAISETPGQGLKNIQYF. This sequence joins TRBV10-3 and TRBJ2-4; D might be TRBD1 (8 bases). Germline V CDR1 and CDR2: ENHRY, SYGVKD. CDR3 length equals 17 residues. The V gene lost 2 bases and the J gene lost 4 bases, with 18 bases spanning the gap.

The chain recombines TRBV5-1 with TRBJ1-4, with D unresolved. The CDR3 covers 13 residues. The V end was cut by 5 bases, the J end by 0 bases, with 5 bases between. CDR1 and CDR2 (germline): SGHRS, YFSETQ. CDR3 region: CASRIATNEKLFF. The DNA of the CDR3 is TGCGCCAGCAGGATAGCAACTAATGAAAAACTGTTTTTT.

The chain employs TRBV10-3 and TRBJ1-2; 10 bases map to TRBD1. This CDR3 has 14 residues. CDR1 and CDR2 (germline): ENHRY, SYGVKD. V was clipped by 5 bases and J by 2 bases; unmatched bases: 2. The CDR3 bases are TGTGCCATCAGTTGGGACAGGGGAAACTATGGCTACACCTTC. This translates into CAISWDRGNYGYTF.

This clonotype was observed a handful of times. The V and J genes are TRBV7-9 and TRBJ2-7; 8 nucleotides line up with TRBD2. The CDR3 loop spans 16 amino acids. V was pared by 2 bases and J by 0 bases, with 6 bases of the junction left unmatched. Germline V gene data show CDR1 as SEHNR and CDR2 as FQNEAQ (reference sequence). CDR3 in DNA: TGTGCCAGCAGCTTAAGTTCGGCGGGAGGCTCCTACGAGCAGTACTTC. This gives the protein CASSLSSAGGSYEQYF.

The chain recombines TRBV5-1 with TRBJ2-5, with D possibly TRBD1 on 5 matching bases. Germline CDR1 reads SGHRS; CDR2 reads YFSETQ. This CDR3 region has 14 residues. The V end was cut by 4 bases, the J end by 4 bases, with 14 bases between. The CDR3 DNA sequence: TGCGCCAGCAGCCCTCAGGGCGCGGCAGAGACCCAGTACTTC. This codes for CASSPQGAAETQYF.

The chain carries TRBV5-1 and TRBJ2-2, with D unclear. This CDR3 is 14 amino acids long. Germline V gene sequence: CDR1 SGHRS, CDR2 YFSETQ. V lost 0 bases and J lost 6, with 9 bases in between. The CDR3 loop reads CASSLALGSGELFF. The DNA for the CDR3 is TGCGCCAGCAGCTTGGCCTTAGGCTCCGGGGAGCTGTTTTTT.

This clonotype was counted only a few times. V and J are TRBV9 and TRBJ2-1; D not certain. Germline V gene lookup returns CDR1 SGDLS and CDR2 YYNGEE. V was trimmed by 0 bases and J by 4 bases, leaving 5 bases between them. The CDR3 totals 13 residues. The CDR3 DNA reads as TGTGCCAGCAGCGTAGATGGTTACAATGAGCAGTTCTTC. This gives the protein CASSVDGYNEQFF.

The rearrangement uses TRBV12-3 or TRBV12-4 and TRBJ2-5; 11 nucleotides align to TRBD2. The CDR3 runs to 16 residues. J was trimmed by 4 bases and V by 6 bases; bases with no gene match: 10. CDR3 coding DNA: TGTGCCAGCAGCCCAACTAGCGGGAGCCCCCCAGAGACCCAGTACTTC. Protein: CASSPTSGSPPETQYF.

This clonotype has just one count. V gene TRBV5-5 combines with J gene TRBJ1-1, with D perhaps TRBD1 (5 bases). The V gene's germline CDR1 is SGHKS and CDR2 YYEKEE (reference sequence). Trimming stripped 4 bases from V and 0 bases from J, with 7 bases between. The CDR3 runs to 13 residues. The DNA for the CDR3 is TGTGCCAGCAGCCGCAGGGTGAACACTGAAGCTTTCTTT. As protein: CASSRRVNTEAFF. The full variable domain, its missing parts supplied by reference TRBV5-5 and TRBJ1-1, is DAGVTQSPTHLIKTRGQQVTLRCSPISGHKSVSWYQQVLGQGPQFIFQYYEKEERGRGNFPDRFSARQFPNYSSELNVNALLLGDSALYLCASSRRVNTEAFFGQGTRLTVV.

This clonotype occurred a few times. This chain joins TRBV3-1 and TRBJ2-6, with D tentatively TRBD2 (5 bases). CDR1 is LGHDT, CDR2 YNNKEL, per germline (reference sequence). V dropped 2 bases and J dropped 15 bases, with 14 bases sitting between them. The CDR3 sequence is 13 residues long. The CDR3, as DNA: TGTGCCAGCAGCCAAATCATTCCCGGGGACCTGACTTTC. Its protein product is CASSQIIPGDLTF.

There are many counts of this clonotype. The chain combines TRBV25-1 with TRBJ2-2; D unresolved. Germline V lookup: CDR1 MGHDK, CDR2 SYGVNS. V lost 4 bases to trimming and J lost 9 bases, with 6 bases between them. CDR3 length: 11 residues. CDR3 in amino acids: CASSVLRELFF. Here the CDR3 DNA reads TGTGCCAGCAGTGTACTAAGGGAGCTGTTTTTT.

The V call is TRBV6-5, the J call TRBJ2-1, with TRBD1 matching 12 bases. CDR1 and CDR2 (germline): MNHEY, SVGAGI. The V and J ends lost 4 bases and 9 bases, in that order; junction bases with no gene match: 7. This CDR3 has 15 residues. The DNA of the CDR3 is TGTGCCAGCAGTTCGGGACAGGGGGCGCTGAGTGAGCAGTTCTTC. It is translated as CASSSGQGALSEQFF.

The chain combines TRBV29-1 with TRBJ2-7; no firm D call. Germline V CDR1 and CDR2: SQVTM, ANQGSEA. V was cut by 5 bases and J by 0 bases, with 11 bases left in between. The CDR3 spans 13 residues. CDR3 residues: CSVLQTDSYEQYF. CDR3 bases: TGCAGCGTTCTGCAGACGGACTCCTACGAGCAGTACTTC.

This clonotype appeared a few times. The chain carries TRBV7-9 and TRBJ1-2, with D unresolved. The CDR3 covers 16 residues. Looked up from germline, CDR1 is SEHNR and CDR2 is FQNEAQ (reference sequence). The ends were cut back, 1 base at V and 4 bases at J, with 16 bases in the middle. The CDR3 sequence is CASSLVVGASSYGYTF. CDR3 coding DNA: TGTGCCAGCAGCTTAGTAGTAGGAGCCTCCAGCTATGGCTACACCTTC.

The chain couples TRBV29-1 to TRBJ1-1; 7 positions agree with TRBD1. Germline lookup yields CDR1 SQVTM and CDR2 ANQGSEA. The V gene end was trimmed by 5 bases and the J gene end by 4 bases; junction bases not matched to a gene: 4. The CDR3 totals 12 residues. CDR3 sequence reads: CSVRQGSTEAFF. Written as DNA, the CDR3 is TGCAGCGTTCGACAGGGATCCACTGAAGCTTTCTTT.

The chain employs TRBV14 and TRBJ1-6; 10 nucleotides line up with TRBD1. The CDR3 is 15 amino acids. The V gene's germline CDR1 is SGHDN and CDR2 FVKESK. With V trimmed by 3 bases and J by 7 bases, 3 bases remained unmatched. The CDR3 DNA reads TGTGCCAGCAGCCACCGGGGACAGGGGAATTCACCCCTCCACTTT. It yields the protein CASSHRGQGNSPLHF.

In DNA, the CDR3 is TGTGCCAGCAGTGAAGGGGAGGGCAATCAGCCCCAGCATTTT. This codes for CASSEGEGNQPQHF. The V and J genes are TRBV2 and TRBJ1-5; no definite D call. Germline lookup yields CDR1 SNHLY and CDR2 FYNNEI. Trimming stripped 1 base from V and 2 bases from J, with 6 bases between. This CDR3 contains 14 residues.

The V and J genes are TRBV7-9 and TRBJ1-6; 12 nucleotides line up with TRBD1. Trimming took 5 bases from V and 7 from J; bases not matched to a gene: 6. Germline CDR1 and CDR2: SEHNR and FQNEAQ (reference sequence). This CDR3 region has 16 residues. CDR3 DNA sequence: TGTGCCAGCAGCCAGGGACAGGGGGCTTCAAATTCACCCCTCCACTTT. It specifies CASSQGQGASNSPLHF.

This clonotype was counted at least ten times. This chain uses TRBV12-3 or TRBV12-4 with TRBJ2-3, with D possibly TRBD1 on 5 matching bases. With 7 bases removed from V and 1 base from J, the gap between germline ends came to 12 bases. The CDR3 spans 14 residues. The CDR3 bases are TGTGCCAGCAAAGGGGCATTTGGCACAGATACGCAGTATTTT. It is translated as CASKGAFGTDTQYF.

The rearrangement joins TRBV20-1 to TRBJ1-5; D is ambiguous. V lost 0 bases and J 7 bases, leaving 10 bases between the germline ends. The length of the CDR3 is 13 residues. CDR1 is DFQATT, CDR2 SNEGSKA, per germline (reference sequence). CDR3 nucleotide sequence: TGCAGTGCTAGAGATCCGGGTAAACAGCCCCAGCATTTT. The encoded protein is CSARDPGKQPQHF.

This clonotype was observed a few times. The rearrangement uses TRBV11-2 and TRBJ2-3; D ambiguous. CDR3 size: 15 residues. Deletions cut 1 base from V and 2 bases from J, with 10 bases between. CDR1 is SGHAT and CDR2 is FQNNGV in the germline V gene. This chain's CDR3 is CASSLVGTITDTQYF. The CDR3 DNA follows: TGTGCCAGCAGCTTAGTGGGAACTATCACAGATACGCAGTATTTT.